The clone carrying this T cell receptor (beta chain) has more than one count but fewer than ten. This record belongs to a study of technical replicates of blood from a few donors. Germline CDR1 LNHDA, CDR2 SQIVND (reference sequence). The V and J ends lost 6 bases and 1 base respectively, with 15 bases between them. The CDR3 is made up of 15 amino acids. Only in-frame clones appear in the TCRdb table, and some are missing; sequencing was by immunoSEQ multiplex PCR. The data show roughly 82,000 clones, with approximately 96% seen just once and around 0.4% held by the top ten. The chain combines TRBV19 with TRBJ1-1; D gene uncertain. The material sequenced was T cells isolated from PBMCs. The sequence came from a human donor in good health. Here the CDR3 DNA reads TGTGCCAGTAGCGAGAGGGCCGTAGGGAACACTGAAGCTTTCTTT. It translates to CASSERAVGNTEAFF.